The next 26 T cell receptor beta chains were all read from a single sample in a study of T cell responses to AZD1222 COVID-19 vaccine. Clones were sequenced by immunoSEQ multiplex PCR, and TCRdb holds only the in-frame ones, with some missing. The sample lists about 160,000 clones, around 92% occurring once. Sequenced material: peripheral blood, taken on day 0 of MenACWY control vaccination. These receptors all come from an adult in good health.

This CDR3 reads CASSSLDNEQFF. For the CDR3, the DNA is TGTGCCAGCAGTTCGTTGGACAATGAGCAGTTCTTC. The rearrangement links TRBV11-3 to TRBJ2-1; no definite D call. This CDR3 spans 12 amino acids. Trimming removed 6 bases from V and 5 bases from J, with 8 bases in between. The germline gives CDR1 SGHNT, CDR2 YENEEA.

Concerning this clone itself: Germline is not matched at one junction end, which may reflect a read error. This chain connects TRBV12-3 or TRBV12-4 to TRBJ2-1, with 7 bases fitting TRBD2. CDR3 length: 13 residues. The CDR3 sequence: CASSLAVFYEQFF. Written as DNA, the CDR3 is TGTGCCAGCAGTCTAGCGGTATTCTATGAGCAGTTCTTC.

The rearrangement joins TRBV28 to TRBJ1-1; possible D gene TRBD1, 5 bases. There are 15 residues in the CDR3. The V gene's germline CDR1 is MDHEN and CDR2 SYDVKM. V was pared by 5 bases and J by 1 base, with 14 bases between. CDR3 DNA: TGTGCCAGCAGTCCCCGGACACGACCGAACACTGAAGCTTTCTTT. The encoded protein is CASSPRTRPNTEAFF.

This chain joins TRBV2 and TRBJ2-7, with 8 bases aligning to TRBD2. The CDR3 has 18 residues. V lost 0 bases to trimming and J lost 3 bases; unmatched junction nucleotides: 13. CDR1 is SNHLY, CDR2 FYNNEI, per germline. This chain's CDR3 is CASSEAQVALAALYEQYF. For the CDR3, the DNA is TGTGCCAGCAGTGAAGCGCAGGTGGCACTAGCGGCTCTCTACGAGCAGTACTTC.

The chain has TRBV7-2 and TRBJ1-5; D call uncertain. The V gene's germline CDR1 is SGHTA and CDR2 FQGNSA. The CDR3 is made up of 15 amino acids. V lost 2 bases and J 6 bases, leaving 14 bases between the germline ends. The CDR3 loop is CASSLSGIGSQPQHF. CDR3 sequence (DNA): TGTGCCAGCAGCTTATCGGGAATAGGGTCTCAGCCCCAGCATTTT.

The rearrangement links TRBV24-1 to TRBJ2-1, with unresolved D. CDR1 and CDR2 (germline): KGHDR, SFDVKD. CDR3 size: 13 residues. V lost 1 base to trimming and J lost 10 bases, with 10 bases between them. The CDR3 loop is CATSDFVGREQFF. The CDR3 nucleotides read TGTGCCACCAGTGATTTTGTGGGCAGAGAGCAGTTCTTC.

This chain uses TRBV4-2 with TRBJ2-1, with 9 bases aligning to TRBD2. The CDR3 loop spans 18 amino acids. Germline lookup yields CDR1 LGHNA and CDR2 YNFKEQ. The V and J ends lost 0 bases and 3 bases, in that order; junction bases with no gene match: 9. The CDR3 loop is CASSQDARSGSLYNEQFF. The CDR3 DNA reads TGTGCCAGCAGCCAAGATGCCCGTAGCGGGAGTCTCTACAATGAGCAGTTCTTC.

The chain uses TRBV12-3 or TRBV12-4 and TRBJ2-1; D remains ambiguous. CDR3 size: 11 residues. The V end lost 3 bases, the J end lost 8 bases, and 5 bases lay between the germline ends. CDR3 sequence reads: CASSLVDEQFF. The CDR3, as DNA: TGTGCCAGCAGTTTGGTGGATGAGCAGTTCTTC.

The chain recombines TRBV9 with TRBJ1-1; TRBD1 matches 7 bases. The length of the CDR3 is 16 residues. Losses at the gene ends were 2 bases for V and 0 bases for J; bases not matched to a gene: 7. Germline V gene lookup returns CDR1 SGDLS and CDR2 YYNGEE. The CDR3 DNA is TGTGCCAGCAGCGTTGGGACAGACCTCATGAACACTGAAGCTTTCTTT. It encodes CASSVGTDLMNTEAFF.

In its sample, this clone was seen a few times. The chain employs TRBV2 and TRBJ1-3; no reliable D call. The germline gives CDR1 SNHLY, CDR2 FYNNEI. This CDR3 is built from 15 residues. Between the trimmed V and J ends, which lost 7 bases and 2 bases, there was a span of 15 bases. This chain's CDR3 is CASNIPAEAGNTIYF. CDR3 bases: TGTGCCAGCAATATACCCGCCGAGGCTGGAAACACCATATATTTT.

The chain combines TRBV7-6 with TRBJ2-1; TRBD2 matches 9 bases. Germline V gene sequence: CDR1 SGHVS, CDR2 FNYEAQ. The CDR3 contains 17 residues. V shed 1 base, J shed 7 bases, and the junction held 11 bases outside the gene matches. CDR3 DNA: TGTGCCAGCAGCTTAGGCCCCCGGGGACTAGCCTCAAATGAGCAGTTCTTC. This gives the protein CASSLGPRGLASNEQFF.

The chain employs TRBV6-6 and TRBJ2-2, with TRBD2 matching over 8 bases. This CDR3 comprises 22 residues. Trimming took 5 bases from V and 1 from J; bases not matched to a gene: 24. The germline CDR1 and CDR2 sequences are MNHNY and SVGAGI (reference sequence). CDR3 region: CASSRRTARGSGSWGNTGELFF. In nucleotides, the CDR3 is TGTGCCAGCAGTCGCCGGACAGCGCGGGGGAGCGGGAGTTGGGGGAACACCGGGGAGCTGTTTTTT.

This chain connects TRBV27 to TRBJ1-2; no reliable D call. The germline V and J ends were trimmed by 3 bases and 6 bases, with 11 bases remaining between them. The CDR3 has 13 amino acids. Germline CDR1 reads MNHEY; CDR2 reads SMNVEV (reference sequence). The DNA for the CDR3 is TGTGCCAGCAGTTTTTATGGTGCGAATGGCTACACCTTC. Encoded protein: CASSFYGANGYTF.

The CDR3 DNA sequence: TGTGCCAGCAGTTTACTCCCCCGGAGGGAAAAACTGTTTTTT. This gives the protein CASSLLPRREKLFF. The rearrangement uses TRBV6-5 and TRBJ1-4, with D uncertain. The CDR3 consists of 14 residues. The V gene lost 4 bases and the J gene lost 8 bases, with 14 bases spanning the gap. Germline V lookup: CDR1 MNHEY, CDR2 SVGAGI.

This chain uses TRBV4-3 with TRBJ1-2; D not certain. Trimming took off 4 bases at V and 0 bases at J, with 9 bases between the two ends. There are 14 residues in the CDR3. The germline CDR1 and CDR2 sequences are LGHNA and YSLEER. The DNA for the CDR3 is TGCGCCAGCAGCCTTGGCAGAGCTAACTATGGCTACACCTTC. It yields the protein CASSLGRANYGYTF.

The genes are TRBV18 and TRBJ2-7; 9 bases are shared with TRBD2. CDR3 length: 16 amino acids. The J segment lost 4 bases and the V segment lost 3 bases, leaving 10 bases of the junction unmatched. From germline, CDR1 is KGHSH and CDR2 LQKENI. The CDR3 is CASSPEVAGATYEQYF. CDR3 nucleotide sequence: TGTGCCAGCTCACCGGAGGTAGCGGGAGCTACTTACGAGCAGTACTTC.

For the CDR3, the DNA is TGTGCCAGCAGCCGGGGCACAGATACGCAGTATTTT. Amino acid sequence: CASSRGTDTQYF. The V gene is TRBV3-1 (or the pseudogene TRBV3-2), the J gene TRBJ2-3; no clear D gene. Germline V gene data show CDR1 as LGHDT and CDR2 as YNNKEL (reference sequence). The CDR3 is made up of 12 amino acids. Trimming took 4 bases from V and 1 from J, leaving 3 bases between them.

This clone was seen just once. The genes are TRBV29-1 and TRBJ2-7, with D tentatively TRBD1 (5 bases). Trimming stripped 7 bases from V and 7 bases from J, with 17 bases between. Germline assignment: CDR1 SQVTM and CDR2 ANQGSEA. The CDR3 is 12 residues long. CDR3 DNA: TGCAGCGCCGGTCAGGGCTCAGGTGAGCAGTACTTC. Translation gives CSAGQGSGEQYF.

This sequence joins TRBV5-1 and TRBJ2-5; D is perhaps TRBD2 (6 bases). Per germline, CDR1 SGHRS and CDR2 YFSETQ. Between the trimmed V and J ends, which lost 1 base and 4 bases, there was a span of 11 bases. The CDR3 contains 14 residues. CDR3 sequence reads: CASSLLGRGETQYF. CDR3 nucleotide sequence: TGCGCCAGCAGCTTGCTGGGGCGGGGAGAGACCCAGTACTTC.

A note on this clone: The same CDR3 can be traced to other DNA sequences in this sample. This chain uses TRBV27 with TRBJ1-4, with 10 nucleotides matching TRBD1. Germline assignment: CDR1 MNHEY and CDR2 SMNVEV (reference sequence). This CDR3 is built from 18 residues. Trimming cost V 5 bases and J 2 bases; bases outside gene matches: 11. The CDR3 sequence: CASSPGQGRFGTNEKLFF. CDR3 DNA sequence: TGTGCCAGCAGTCCGGGACAGGGGAGATTTGGGACTAATGAAAAACTGTTTTTT.

The V and J genes are TRBV7-3 and TRBJ2-1; maybe TRBD2 (5 bases). CDR1 SGHTA and CDR2 FQGTGA come from the germline V gene. The CDR3 consists of 12 residues. Between the trimmed V and J ends, which lost 5 bases and 7 bases, there was a span of 9 bases. CDR3 amino acids: CASSGGRNEQFF. DNA for the CDR3: TGTGCCAGCAGCGGAGGACGGAATGAGCAGTTCTTC.

The chain has TRBV4-2 and TRBJ1-1; D is unclear. CDR3 length equals 14 residues. Trimming left V 8 bases short and J 4 bases short, with 17 bases between. Looked up from germline, CDR1 is LGHNA and CDR2 is YNFKEQ. CDR3 sequence (DNA): TGTGCCAGCGCCCTACAACCGTGGAGCACTGAAGCTTTCTTT. It codes for CASALQPWSTEAFF.

The rearrangement uses TRBV27 and TRBJ2-2; 7 positions agree with TRBD2. Germline CDR1 MNHEY, CDR2 SMNVEV (reference sequence). Unmatched junction bases numbered 8, after V lost 3 bases and J lost 1 base. The CDR3 extends over 17 amino acids. The CDR3 nucleotides read TGTGCCAGCAGTTTTTTTGGGGCTAGCGGGAACACCGGGGAGCTGTTTTTT. Protein sequence: CASSFFGASGNTGELFF.

The chain carries TRBV19 and TRBJ2-5, with D perhaps TRBD1 or TRBD2 (6 bases each). Germline V lookup: CDR1 LNHDA, CDR2 SQIVND (reference sequence). The V and J ends lost 7 bases and 2 bases respectively, with 11 bases between them. The CDR3 runs 13 residues. This CDR3 is CASNQGRQETQYF. CDR3 DNA sequence: TGTGCCAGTAACCAGGGGAGGCAAGAGACCCAGTACTTC.

V gene TRBV5-8 combines with J gene TRBJ2-7, with D tentatively TRBD2 (7 bases). Per the germline V gene, CDR1 is SGHTS and CDR2 is YDEGEE. CDR3 length: 15 amino acids. The V and J ends lost 4 bases and 2 bases respectively, with 16 bases between them. CDR3 nucleotides: TGTGCCAGCAGCGGGGGGGCAGGGAATCCCTACGAGCAGTACTTC. The encoded protein is CASSGGAGNPYEQYF. The whole variable domain, filled in from reference TRBV5-8 and TRBJ2-7, reads EAGVTQSPTHLIKTRGQQATLRCSPISGHTSVYWYQQALGLGLQFLLWYDEGEERNRGNFPPRFSGRQFPNYSSELNVNALELEDSALYLCASSGGAGNPYEQYFGPGTRLTVT.

The CDR3 spells CASSIDGNYGYTF. DNA for the CDR3: TGTGCCAGTAGTATTGACGGGAACTATGGCTACACCTTC. This chain uses TRBV19 with TRBJ1-2; no firm D call. CDR1 is LNHDA and CDR2 is SQIVND in the germline V gene (reference sequence). This CDR3 is built from 13 residues. With 3 bases removed from V and 2 bases from J, the gap between germline ends came to 7 bases. Complete variable domain (other parts from reference TRBV19 and TRBJ1-2): DGGITQSPKYLFRKEGQNVTLSCEQNLNHDAMYWYRQDPGQGLRLIYYSQIVNDFQKGDIAEGYSVSREKKESFPLTVTSAQKNPTAFYLCASSIDGNYGYTFGSGTRLTVV.